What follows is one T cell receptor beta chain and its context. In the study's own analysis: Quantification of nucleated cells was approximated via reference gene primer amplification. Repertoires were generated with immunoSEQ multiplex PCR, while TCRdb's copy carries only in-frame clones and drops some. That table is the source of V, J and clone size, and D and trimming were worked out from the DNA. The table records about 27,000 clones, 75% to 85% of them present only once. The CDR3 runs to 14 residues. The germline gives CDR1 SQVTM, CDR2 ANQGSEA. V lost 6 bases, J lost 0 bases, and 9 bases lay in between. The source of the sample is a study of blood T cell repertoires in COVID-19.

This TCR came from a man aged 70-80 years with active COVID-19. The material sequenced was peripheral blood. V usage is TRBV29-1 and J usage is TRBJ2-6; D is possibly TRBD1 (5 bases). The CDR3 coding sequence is TGCAGCGTACAGGACCCCTCTGGGGCCAACGTCCTGACTTTC. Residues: CSVQDPSGANVLTF.